Following are 8 T cell receptor beta chains from one sample sequenced in a study of shared clonotypes between healthy human individuals. The assay was immunoSEQ multiplex PCR, and TCRdb's table has in-frame clones only and misses some. This sample has about 1 million clones, with about 76% found just once. The material sequenced was memory CD4+ T cells sorted from blood. Subset here: CD45RA-negative fraction. These receptors were taken from a man younger than 30 in good health.

This chain links TRBV6-1 with TRBJ2-7; TRBD1 might be the D (5 bases). The CDR3 totals 15 residues. Between the trimmed V and J ends, which lost 2 bases and 3 bases, there was a span of 14 bases. Germline CDR1 and CDR2: MNHNS and SASEGT. The CDR3 DNA reads as TGTGCCAGCAGTGAACCCGGCCTAACAGGCTACGAGCAGTACTTC. Its translation is CASSEPGLTGYEQYF.

This sequence joins TRBV6-1 and TRBJ2-5; possible D gene TRBD2, 6 bases. Trimming shortened V by 1 base and J by 7 bases, and 13 bases separated the two germline ends. Germline loops: CDR1 MNHNS, CDR2 SASEGT. The CDR3 is 14 residues long. The CDR3 reads CASSEGLAILTQYF. CDR3 DNA sequence: TGTGCCAGCAGTGAAGGGCTAGCGATTTTGACCCAGTACTTC.

The chain links TRBV5-4 to TRBJ2-3; no clear D. The germline V and J ends were trimmed by 0 bases and 6 bases, with 14 bases remaining between them. The germline V gene encodes CDR1 SGHNT and CDR2 YYREEE (reference sequence). The CDR3 is made up of 15 amino acids. The CDR3 loop reads CASSLDTSKRDTQYF. CDR3 coding DNA: TGTGCCAGCAGCTTGGACACTTCGAAAAGGGATACGCAGTATTTT. The full variable domain, its missing parts supplied by reference TRBV5-4 and TRBJ2-3, is ETGVTQSPTHLIKTRGQQVTLRCSSQSGHNTVSWYQQALGQGPQFIFQYYREEENGRGNFPPRFSGLQFPNYSSELNVNALELDDSALYLCASSLDTSKRDTQYFGPGTRLTVL.

This clone was counted ten times or more. The V call is TRBV6-1, the J call TRBJ1-1, with 10 positions matching TRBD1. Trimming took 7 bases from V and 5 from J; bases not matched to a gene: 10. The CDR3 extends over 15 amino acids. Germline CDR1 reads MNHNS; CDR2 reads SASEGT. The CDR3 loop is CASTLTGGKGTEAFF. The CDR3 nucleotides read TGTGCCAGCACCCTGACAGGGGGCAAGGGGACTGAAGCTTTCTTT.

There are many counts of this clone. This specimen includes other DNA sequences encoding the same CDR3. The chain joins TRBV10-1 to TRBJ2-1; no firm D call. The CDR3 covers 14 residues. V was cut by 0 bases and J by 5 bases, with 8 bases left in between. Per germline, CDR1 WNHNN and CDR2 SYGVQD (reference sequence). The chain's CDR3 is CASSESGRDNEQFF. CDR3 coding DNA: TGCGCCAGCAGTGAGTCTGGCAGAGACAATGAGCAGTTCTTC.

This clone was seen just once. It may be a read error: a sequence one base away is much more abundant. J is TRBJ1-2 and V is TRBV19; TRBD1 matches at 7 bases. This CDR3 has 11 amino acids. Germline V gene sequence: CDR1 LNHDA, CDR2 SQIVND (reference sequence). Germline trimming cut 7 bases from V and 4 bases from J; bases unmatched to any gene: 0. CDR3 sequence (DNA): TGTGCCAGTACAGGGGGCTATGGCTACACCTTC. Translated, it gives CASTGGYGYTF. The full variable domain, in which reference TRBV19 and TRBJ1-2 provide the parts outside the CDR3, is DGGITQSPKYLFRKEGQNVTLSCEQNLNHDAMYWYRQDPGQGLRLIYYSQIVNDFQKGDIAEGYSVSREKKESFPLTVTSAQKNPTAFYLCASTGGYGYTFGSGTRLTVV.

This clone was detected a few times. Other DNA sequences in this specimen translate into the identical CDR3. This chain links TRBV5-4 with TRBJ2-1; D could derive from TRBD1 or TRBD2 (6 bases each). The germline V gene encodes CDR1 SGHNT and CDR2 YYREEE (reference sequence). Trimming removed 2 bases from V and 10 bases from J, with 13 bases in between. The CDR3 has 13 residues. This chain's CDR3 is CASSLQGGGEQFF. CDR3 in DNA: TGTGCCAGCAGCTTACAGGGAGGAGGCGAGCAGTTCTTC.

The V call is TRBV28, the J call TRBJ2-7, with a weak D call TRBD1 (5 bases). With 2 bases removed from V and 4 bases from J, the gap between germline ends came to 12 bases. Germline V gene lookup returns CDR1 MDHEN and CDR2 SYDVKM. The CDR3 is 14 residues long. CDR3 coding DNA: TGTGCCAGCAGTTTAAGAGTCAGGGATTACGAGCAGTACTTC. It codes for CASSLRVRDYEQYF.